This TCR beta chain came from a study of cytomegalovirus exposure and HLA in healthy donors. The study's findings and limits: Associated with HLA alleles at 0.05 false discovery rate in a later analysis were 15,000 to 20,000 TCR beta sequences. A few CMV-associated chains were confirmed in vitro to be specific for CMV antigens. As a later analysis showed, a missense DCLRE1C variant was linked to trimming of TCR beta V- and J-genes.

With 60 Vbeta and 13 Jbeta primers, the PCR was carried out. In the authors' methods: An analysis that came later counted roughly 80 million unique TCR beta chains, around 10 million shared. Repertoires were generated with immunoSEQ multiplex PCR, while TCRdb's copy carries only in-frame clones and drops some. V and J calls and clone size are given by that table; D and trimming were obtained from the DNA. Among about 150,000 clones listed, over 60% were seen once. CDR1 and CDR2 from the germline V gene are SEHNR and FQNEAQ (reference sequence). The ends were cut back, 3 bases at V and 1 base at J, with 10 bases in the middle. The CDR3 is 15 amino acids. As to this clone: Its matching antigen is unknown.

This sequence originates from a man aged 35-49 years in good health and CMV-seronegative. Sequenced input: PBMCs. The genes are TRBV7-9 and TRBJ2-1; D is unresolved. The CDR3 region has the DNA TGTGCCAGCAGCTTTCCCCGGAGTTCCTACAATGAGCAGTTCTTC. It codes for CASSFPRSSYNEQFF.